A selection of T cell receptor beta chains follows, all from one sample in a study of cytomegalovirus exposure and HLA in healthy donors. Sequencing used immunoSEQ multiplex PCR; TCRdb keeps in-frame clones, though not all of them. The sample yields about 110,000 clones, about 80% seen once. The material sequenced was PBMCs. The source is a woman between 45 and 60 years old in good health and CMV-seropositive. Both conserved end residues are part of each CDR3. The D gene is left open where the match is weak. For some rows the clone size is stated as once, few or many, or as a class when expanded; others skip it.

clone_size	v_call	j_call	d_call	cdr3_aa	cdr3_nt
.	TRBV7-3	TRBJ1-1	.	CASSLIAASRRVMNTEAFF	TGTGCCAGCAGCTTAATCGCTGCGTCCAGGCGGGTTATGAACACTGAAGCTTTCTTT
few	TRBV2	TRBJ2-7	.	CASNGPWDYEQYF	TGTGCCAGCAACGGCCCATGGGACTACGAGCAGTACTTC
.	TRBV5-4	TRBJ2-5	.	CASSLVTAQETQYF	TGTGCCAGCAGCTTGGTGACAGCTCAAGAGACCCAGTACTTC
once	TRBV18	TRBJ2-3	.	CASSLITDSTDTQYF	TGTGCCAGCTCACTCATCACAGATAGCACAGATACGCAGTATTTT
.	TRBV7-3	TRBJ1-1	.	CASAPGRGGFRTEAFF	TGTGCCAGCGCTCCAGGACGGGGAGGGTTCAGGACTGAAGCTTTCTTT
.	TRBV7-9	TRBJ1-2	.	CASSLEPGAGSYGYTF	TGTGCCAGCAGCTTAGAGCCAGGGGCAGGGAGCTATGGCTACACCTTC
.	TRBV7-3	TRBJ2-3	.	CASSPEGVKDTQYF	TGTGCCAGCAGCCCCGAGGGGGTGAAAGATACGCAGTATTTT
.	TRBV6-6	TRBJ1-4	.	CASSYSRVATNEKLFF	TGTGCCAGCAGTTACTCGAGGGTTGCAACTAATGAAAAACTGTTTTTT
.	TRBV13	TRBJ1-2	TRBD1	CASSLGGQGKGYTF	TGTGCCAGCAGCTTAGGGGGACAGGGGAAGGGCTACACCTTC
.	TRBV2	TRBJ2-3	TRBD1	CASRDRGLRADTQYF	TGTGCCAGCAGAGACAGGGGGCTAAGGGCAGATACGCAGTATTTT
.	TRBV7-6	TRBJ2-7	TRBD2	CASSSGLAGLGYEQYF	TGTGCCAGCAGCTCGGGACTAGCGGGGTTAGGCTACGAGCAGTACTTC
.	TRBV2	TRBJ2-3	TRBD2	CASSTTPTSGRSDTQYF	TGTGCCAGCAGTACCACCCCTACTAGCGGGAGGTCGGATACGCAGTATTTT
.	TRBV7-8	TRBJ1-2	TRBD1	CASSLRTGGGYTF	TGTGCCAGCAGCTTACGGACAGGGGGTGGCTACACCTTC
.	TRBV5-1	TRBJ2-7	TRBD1	CASSPRQGTIYEQYF	TGCGCCAGCAGCCCGCGACAGGGGACCATATACGAGCAGTACTTC
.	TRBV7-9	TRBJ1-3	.	CASSSLPGLKGSGNTIYF	TGTGCCAGCAGCTCTCTTCCGGGACTCAAGGGATCTGGAAACACCATATATTTT
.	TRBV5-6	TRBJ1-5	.	CASSAGLFSNQPQHF	TGTGCCAGCAGCGCGGGACTGTTTAGCAATCAGCCCCAGCATTTT
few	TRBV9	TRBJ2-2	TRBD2	CASSVASGGPFTGELFF	TGTGCCAGCAGCGTAGCTAGCGGGGGCCCATTCACCGGGGAGCTGTTTTTT
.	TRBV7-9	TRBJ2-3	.	CASSGGHGDTQYF	TGTGCCAGCAGCGGGGGACATGGAGATACGCAGTATTTT
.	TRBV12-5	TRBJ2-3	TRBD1	CASGGTEVIDTQYF	TGTGCTAGTGGTGGGACAGAGGTGATAGATACGCAGTATTTT
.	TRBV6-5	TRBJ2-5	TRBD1	CASSPGDRAETQYF	TGTGCCAGCAGTCCAGGGGACAGGGCAGAGACCCAGTACTTC
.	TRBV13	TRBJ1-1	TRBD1	CASSPRTGADEAFF	TGTGCCAGCAGCCCTCGGACAGGGGCAGATGAAGCTTTCTTT
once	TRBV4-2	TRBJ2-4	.	CASSQGKGGDIQYF	TGTGCCAGCAGCCAAGGGAAAGGGGGGGACATTCAGTACTTC
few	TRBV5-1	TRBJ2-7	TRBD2	CASRAGDLYEQYF	TGCGCCAGCAGGGCGGGAGACCTCTACGAGCAGTACTTC
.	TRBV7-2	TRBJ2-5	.	CASSLAGTLPQTQYF	TGTGCCAGCAGCTTAGCAGGGACTCTCCCCCAGACCCAGTACTTC
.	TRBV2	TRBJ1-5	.	CASSEWLGAGQPQHF	TGTGCCAGCAGTGAGTGGTTGGGCGCGGGTCAGCCCCAGCATTTT
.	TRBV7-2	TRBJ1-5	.	CASSPTGQVDQPQHF	TGTGCCAGCAGCCCCACGGGACAAGTTGATCAGCCCCAGCATTTT
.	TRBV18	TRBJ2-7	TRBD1	CASSQVTTGGDEQYF	TGTGCCAGCTCACAAGTCACTACAGGGGGCGACGAGCAGTACTTC
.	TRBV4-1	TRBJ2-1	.	CASSQEKQGAAYNEQFF	TGCGCCAGCAGCCAAGAAAAGCAAGGGGCGGCATACAATGAGCAGTTCTTC
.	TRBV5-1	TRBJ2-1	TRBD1	CASTHRGYNEQFF	TGCGCCAGCACTCACAGGGGTTACAATGAGCAGTTCTTC
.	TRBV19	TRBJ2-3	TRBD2	CASSSGIAGRTDTQYF	TGTGCCAGTAGTAGTGGCATAGCGGGGCGCACAGATACGCAGTATTTT
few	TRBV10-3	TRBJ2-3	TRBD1	CAISESGQGGSSTDTQYF	TGTGCCATCAGTGAGTCAGGACAGGGGGGCTCTAGCACAGATACGCAGTATTTT
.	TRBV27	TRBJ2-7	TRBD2	CASSPGGAPYEQYF	TGTGCCAGCAGTCCCGGGGGGGCCCCCTACGAGCAGTACTTC
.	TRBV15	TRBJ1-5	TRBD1	CATSGASGGAGQPQHF	TGTGCCACCAGCGGGGCGTCAGGGGGCGCAGGGCAGCCCCAGCATTTT